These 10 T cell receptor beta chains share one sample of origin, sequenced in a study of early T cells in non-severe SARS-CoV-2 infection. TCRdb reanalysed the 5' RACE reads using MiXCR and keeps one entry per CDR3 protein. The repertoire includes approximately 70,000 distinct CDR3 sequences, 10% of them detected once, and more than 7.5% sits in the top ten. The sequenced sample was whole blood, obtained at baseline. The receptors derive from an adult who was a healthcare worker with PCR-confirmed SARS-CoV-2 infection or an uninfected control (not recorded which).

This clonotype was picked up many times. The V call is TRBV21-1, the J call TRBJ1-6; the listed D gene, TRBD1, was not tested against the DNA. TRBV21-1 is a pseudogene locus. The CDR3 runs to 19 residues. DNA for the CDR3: TGTGCCAGCAGCAACCCTTACAGGGAACTTACCTTGTGGTATTCACCCCTCCACTTT. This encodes CASSNPYRELTLWYSPLHF.

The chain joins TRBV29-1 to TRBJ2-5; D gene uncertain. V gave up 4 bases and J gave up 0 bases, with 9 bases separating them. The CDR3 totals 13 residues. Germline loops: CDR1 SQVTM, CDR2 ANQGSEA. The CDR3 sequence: CSVASPNQETQYF. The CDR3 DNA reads TGCAGCGTTGCAAGCCCTAACCAAGAGACCCAGTACTTC.

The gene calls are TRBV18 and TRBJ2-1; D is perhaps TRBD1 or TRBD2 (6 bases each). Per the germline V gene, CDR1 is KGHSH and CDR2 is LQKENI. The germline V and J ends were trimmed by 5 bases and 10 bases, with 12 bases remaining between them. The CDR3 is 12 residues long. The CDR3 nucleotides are TGTGCCAGCTCAATTACAGGGAGGGAGCAGTTCTTC. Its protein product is CASSITGREQFF.

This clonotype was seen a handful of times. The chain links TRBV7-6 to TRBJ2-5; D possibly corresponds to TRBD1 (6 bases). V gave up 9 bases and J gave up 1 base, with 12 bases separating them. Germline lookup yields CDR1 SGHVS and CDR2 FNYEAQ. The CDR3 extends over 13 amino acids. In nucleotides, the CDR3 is TGTGCCAGTGGGACAAGGCTCCAAGAGACCCAGTACTTC. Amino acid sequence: CASGTRLQETQYF.

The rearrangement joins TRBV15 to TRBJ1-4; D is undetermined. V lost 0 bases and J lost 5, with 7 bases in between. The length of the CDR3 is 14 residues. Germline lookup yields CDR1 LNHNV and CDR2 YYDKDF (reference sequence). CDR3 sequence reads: CATSRDSLNEKLFF. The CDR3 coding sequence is TGTGCCACCAGCAGAGACAGCCTGAATGAAAAACTGTTTTTT.

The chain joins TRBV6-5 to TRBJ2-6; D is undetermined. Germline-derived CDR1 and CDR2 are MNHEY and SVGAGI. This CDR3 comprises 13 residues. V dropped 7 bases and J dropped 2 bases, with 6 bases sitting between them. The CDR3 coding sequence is TGTGCCAGCAACAGCCCTGGGGCCAACGTCCTGACTTTC. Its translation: CASNSPGANVLTF.

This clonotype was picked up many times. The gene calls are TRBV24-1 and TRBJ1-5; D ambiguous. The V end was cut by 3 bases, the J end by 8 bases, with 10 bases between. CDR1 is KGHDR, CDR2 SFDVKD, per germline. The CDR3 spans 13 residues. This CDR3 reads CATSDVGPEPQHF. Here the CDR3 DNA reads TGTGCCACCAGTGATGTAGGTCCGGAGCCCCAGCATTTT.

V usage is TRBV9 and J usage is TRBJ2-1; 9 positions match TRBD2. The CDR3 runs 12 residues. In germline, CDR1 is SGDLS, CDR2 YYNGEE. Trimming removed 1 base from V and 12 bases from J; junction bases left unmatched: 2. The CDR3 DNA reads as TGTGCCAGCAGCGTACGAGCGGGGGGGCAGTTCTTC. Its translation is CASSVRAGGQFF.

The CDR3 nucleotides are TGTGCCAGCAGCGAACGGACAGGGGACAAAGCCAATTCACCCCTCCACTTT. Encoded protein: CASSERTGDKANSPLHF. The V and J genes are TRBV7-6 and TRBJ1-6, with TRBD1 identical over 9 bases. The V segment lost 5 bases and the J segment 7 bases; nucleotides outside the gene matches: 12. Germline lookup yields CDR1 SGHVS and CDR2 FNYEAQ. There are 17 residues in the CDR3.

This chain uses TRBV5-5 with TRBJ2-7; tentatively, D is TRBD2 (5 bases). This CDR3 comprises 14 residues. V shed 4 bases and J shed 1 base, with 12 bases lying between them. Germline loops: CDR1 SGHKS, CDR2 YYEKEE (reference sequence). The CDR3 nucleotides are TGTGCCAGCAGCAACCACCGGGGATCCTACGAGCAGTACTTC. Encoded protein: CASSNHRGSYEQYF.